This is a list of T cell receptor beta chains from one sample in a study of T cells after yellow fever vaccination. TCRdb re-analysed the 5' RACE reads in MiXCR, keeping a single row per CDR3 protein. This sample has fewer than 650,000 distinct CDR3 sequences, with about a fifth found just once. The sample consisted of PBMCs, taken 21 days after the first yellow fever vaccination. Receptor source: a man aged 18 to 29 who received the YFV17D yellow fever vaccine. The CDR3 runs from the conserved cysteine through the conserved F or W. D genes are given only for firm matches. Clone sizes are given selectively: once, few, many, or a class where the clone is expanded.

d_gene,v_gene,j_gene,abundance,CDR3nt,CDR3aa
.,TRBV4-1,TRBJ2-2,.,TGCGCCAGCAGCCTATTCCTCCGGGAGCCTATCACCGGGGAGCTGTTTTTT,CASSLFLREPITGELFF
.,TRBV5-1,TRBJ2-2,.,TGCGCCAGCAGCCCGCAGGACCGGGGCGCGGGGGAGCTGTTTTTT,CASSPQDRGAGELFF
.,TRBV6-1,TRBJ2-7,few,TGTGCCACCAAGGGTGGGGGGGCGTGGAACGAGCAGTACTTC,CATKGGGAWNEQYF
.,TRBV5-8,TRBJ2-7,.,TGTGCCAGCAGCCCCCAGAGGCACGAGCAGTACTTC,CASSPQRHEQYF
.,TRBV6-2/TRBV6-3,TRBJ2-3,.,TGTGCCAGCGGTCCTCGACCGGGTGCTACAGATACGCAGTATTTT,CASGPRPGATDTQYF
.,TRBV20-1,TRBJ1-1,.,TGCAGTGCTAGGGGTGTTGGGGAAGCTTTCTTT,CSARGVGEAFF
.,TRBV5-1,TRBJ2-1,few,TGCGCCAGCAGCTTTTTACAGCCAACTATCAATGAGCAGTTCTTC,CASSFLQPTINEQFF
.,TRBV21-1,TRBJ2-1,.,TGTGCCGGGGAATGGGAGCGGGGGTTC,CAGEWERGF
.,TRBV6-5,TRBJ2-7,.,TGTGCCAGCAGTTACCGTCGACCAGATACCTACGAGCAGTACTTC,CASSYRRPDTYEQYF
.,TRBV7-3,TRBJ1-6,.,TGTGCCAGCAGCCGGGAGACTAATTCACCCCTCCACTTT,CASSRETNSPLHF
.,TRBV6-5,TRBJ2-1,few,TGTGCCAGCAGTAACTCCGGTGAGCAGTTCTTC,CASSNSGEQFF
.,TRBV5-1,TRBJ2-3,.,TGCGCCAGCAGCTTGTATGGGGGTTTCACAGATACGCAGTATTTT,CASSLYGGFTDTQYF
.,TRBV6-2/TRBV6-3,TRBJ2-1,many,TGTGCCAGCAGTCCCCGGAGGAATGAGCAGTTCTTC,CASSPRRNEQFF
.,TRBV12-3/TRBV12-4,TRBJ2-1,few,TGTGCCAGCAGTTTACCGGACGTTGAGCAGTTCTTC,CASSLPDVEQFF
TRBD1,TRBV9,TRBJ1-2,.,TGTGCCAGCAGCTCCCGGACAGGGGGCTACTATGGCTACACCTTC,CASSSRTGGYYGYTF